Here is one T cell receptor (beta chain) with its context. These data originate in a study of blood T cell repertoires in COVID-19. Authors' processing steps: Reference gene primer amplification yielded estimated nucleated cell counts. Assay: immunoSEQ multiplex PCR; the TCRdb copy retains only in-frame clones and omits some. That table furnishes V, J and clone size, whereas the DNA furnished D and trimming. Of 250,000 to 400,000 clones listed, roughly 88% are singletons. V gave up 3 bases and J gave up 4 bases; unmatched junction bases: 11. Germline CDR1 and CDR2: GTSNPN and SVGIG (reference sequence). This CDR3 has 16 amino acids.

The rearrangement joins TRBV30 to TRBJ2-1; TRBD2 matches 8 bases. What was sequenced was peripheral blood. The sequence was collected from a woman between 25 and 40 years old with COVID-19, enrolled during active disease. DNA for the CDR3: TGTGCCTGGAGCCCTCTACTAGCGGACCCTTACAATGAGCAGTTCTTC. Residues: CAWSPLLADPYNEQFF.